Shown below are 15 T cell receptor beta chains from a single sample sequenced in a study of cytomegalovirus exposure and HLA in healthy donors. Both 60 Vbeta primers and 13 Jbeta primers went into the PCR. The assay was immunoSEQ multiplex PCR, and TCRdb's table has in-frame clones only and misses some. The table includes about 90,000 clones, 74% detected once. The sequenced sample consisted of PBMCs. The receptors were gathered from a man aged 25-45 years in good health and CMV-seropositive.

The CDR3 loop reads CASSPQGPSTDTQYF. The CDR3 nucleotides are TGTGCCAGCTCACCACAGGGGCCTAGCACAGATACGCAGTATTTT. The chain joins TRBV18 to TRBJ2-3, with TRBD1 as a possible D gene (5 bases). This CDR3 contains 15 residues. V lost 1 base, J lost 0 bases, and 8 bases lay in between. Germline values: CDR1 KGHSH, CDR2 LQKENI. The whole variable domain, remainder taken from reference TRBV18 and TRBJ2-3, is NAGVMQNPRHLVRRRGQEARLRCSPMKGHSHVYWYRQLPEEGLKFMVYLQKENIIDESGMPKERFSAEFPKEGPSILRIQQVVRGDSAAYFCASSPQGPSTDTQYFGPGTRLTVL.

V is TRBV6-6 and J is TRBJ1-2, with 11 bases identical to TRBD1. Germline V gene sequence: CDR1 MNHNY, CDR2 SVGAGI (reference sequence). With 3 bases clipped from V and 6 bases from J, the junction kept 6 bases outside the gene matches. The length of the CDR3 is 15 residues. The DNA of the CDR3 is TGTGCCAGCAGTTATATCGGGACAGGGGGGGATGGCTACACCTTC. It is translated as CASSYIGTGGDGYTF.

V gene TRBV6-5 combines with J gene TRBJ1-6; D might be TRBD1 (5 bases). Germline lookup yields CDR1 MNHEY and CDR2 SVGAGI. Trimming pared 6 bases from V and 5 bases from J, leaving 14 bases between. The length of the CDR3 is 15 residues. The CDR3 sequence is CASRSPRGHNSPLHF. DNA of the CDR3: TGTGCCAGCAGAAGCCCAAGGGGTCATAATTCACCCCTCCACTTT.

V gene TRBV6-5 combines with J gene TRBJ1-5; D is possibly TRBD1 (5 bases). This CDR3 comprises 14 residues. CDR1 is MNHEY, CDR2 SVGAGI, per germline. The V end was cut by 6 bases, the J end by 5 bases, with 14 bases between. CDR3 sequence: CASSPQEYDQPQHF. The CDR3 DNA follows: TGTGCCAGCAGCCCACAGGAGTACGATCAGCCCCAGCATTTT.

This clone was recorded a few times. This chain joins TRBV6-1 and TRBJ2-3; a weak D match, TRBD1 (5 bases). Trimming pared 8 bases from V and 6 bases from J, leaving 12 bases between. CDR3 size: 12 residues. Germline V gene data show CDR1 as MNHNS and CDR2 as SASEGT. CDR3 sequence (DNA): TGTGCCAGCGGTAGGGGCATTGATACGCAGTATTTT. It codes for CASGRGIDTQYF.

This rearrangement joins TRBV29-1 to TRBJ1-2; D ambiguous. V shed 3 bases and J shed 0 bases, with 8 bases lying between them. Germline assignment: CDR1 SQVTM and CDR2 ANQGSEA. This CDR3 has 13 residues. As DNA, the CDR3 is TGCAGCGTTGAGGCACAAACTAACTATGGCTACACCTTC. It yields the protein CSVEAQTNYGYTF. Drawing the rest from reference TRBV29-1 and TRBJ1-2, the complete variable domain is SAVISQKPSRDICQRGTSLTIQCQVDSQVTMMFWYRQQPGQSLTLIATANQGSEATYESGFVIDKFPISRPNLTFSTLTVSNMSPEDSSIYLCSVEAQTNYGYTFGSGTRLTVV.

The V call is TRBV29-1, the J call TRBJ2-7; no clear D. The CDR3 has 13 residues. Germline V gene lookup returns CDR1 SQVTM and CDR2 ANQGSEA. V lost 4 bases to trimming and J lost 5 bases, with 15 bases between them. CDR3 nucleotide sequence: TGCAGCGTTGGAAATGGCCCCGTCGACGAGCAGTACTTC. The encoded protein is CSVGNGPVDEQYF.

The CDR3: CASSYRLAEIADTQYF. The DNA of the CDR3 is TGTGCCAGCAGTTACCGACTAGCGGAGATCGCAGATACGCAGTATTTT. The chain employs TRBV6-5 and TRBJ2-3, with 9 bases fitting TRBD2. Trimming at V came to 2 bases and at J to 4 bases, leaving 7 bases not matched to a gene. CDR1 MNHEY and CDR2 SVGAGI come from the germline V gene. The CDR3 loop spans 16 amino acids.

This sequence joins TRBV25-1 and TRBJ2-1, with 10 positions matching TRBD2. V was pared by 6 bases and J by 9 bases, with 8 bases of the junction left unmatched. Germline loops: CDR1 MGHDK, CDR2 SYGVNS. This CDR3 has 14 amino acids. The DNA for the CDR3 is TGTGCCAGCAGGCCCGGGACTAGCGCCGGTGAGCAGTTCTTC. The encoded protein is CASRPGTSAGEQFF.

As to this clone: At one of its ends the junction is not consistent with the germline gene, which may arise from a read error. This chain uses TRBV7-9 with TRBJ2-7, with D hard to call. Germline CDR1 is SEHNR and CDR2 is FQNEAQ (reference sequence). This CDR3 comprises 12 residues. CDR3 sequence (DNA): TGTTCCAGCAGCTTATTCGGTAGCGAGCAGTACTTC. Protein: CSSSLFGSEQYF.

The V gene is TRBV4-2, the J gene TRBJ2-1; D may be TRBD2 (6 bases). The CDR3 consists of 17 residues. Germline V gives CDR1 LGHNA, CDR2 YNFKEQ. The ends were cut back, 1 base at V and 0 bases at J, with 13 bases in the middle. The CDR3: CASSQGLGGNSYNEQFF. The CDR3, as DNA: TGTGCCAGCAGCCAAGGGTTAGGCGGGAACTCCTACAATGAGCAGTTCTTC.

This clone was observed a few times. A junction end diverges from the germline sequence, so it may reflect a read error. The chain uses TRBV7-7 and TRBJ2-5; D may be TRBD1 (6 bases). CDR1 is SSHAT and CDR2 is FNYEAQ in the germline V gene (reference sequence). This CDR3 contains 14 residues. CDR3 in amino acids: CASSLYQAAGAQYF. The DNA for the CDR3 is TGTGCTAGCAGCTTATACCAGGCGGCAGGGGCCCAGTACTTC. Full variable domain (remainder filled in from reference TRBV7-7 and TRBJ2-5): GAGVSQSPRYKVTKRGQDVTLRCDPISSHATLYWYQQALGQGPEFLTYFNYEAQPDKSGLPSDRFSAERPEGSISTLTIQRTEQRDSAMYRCASSLYQAAGAQYFGPGTRLLVL.

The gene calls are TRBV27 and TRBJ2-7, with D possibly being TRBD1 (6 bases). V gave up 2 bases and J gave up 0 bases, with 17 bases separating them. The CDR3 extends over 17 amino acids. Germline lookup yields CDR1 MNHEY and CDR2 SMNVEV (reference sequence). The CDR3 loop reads CASSLRGYDRNSYEQYF. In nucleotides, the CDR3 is TGTGCCAGCAGTTTACGTGGCTACGACAGGAACTCCTACGAGCAGTACTTC.

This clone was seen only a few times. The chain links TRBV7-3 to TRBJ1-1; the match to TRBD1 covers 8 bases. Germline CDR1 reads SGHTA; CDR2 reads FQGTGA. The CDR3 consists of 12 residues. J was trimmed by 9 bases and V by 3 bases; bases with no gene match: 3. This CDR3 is CASSFDRGKAFF. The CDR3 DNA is TGTGCCAGCAGCTTTGACAGGGGTAAAGCTTTCTTT.

CDR3 bases: TGTGCCAGCAGTGACGGTGGAGGCTACTATGGCTACACCTTC. It is translated as CASSDGGGYYGYTF. This sequence joins TRBV6-1 and TRBJ1-2; D is uncertain. Germline CDR1 and CDR2: MNHNS and SASEGT. This CDR3 is built from 14 residues. The V gene lost 3 bases and the J gene lost 3 bases, with 11 bases spanning the gap.